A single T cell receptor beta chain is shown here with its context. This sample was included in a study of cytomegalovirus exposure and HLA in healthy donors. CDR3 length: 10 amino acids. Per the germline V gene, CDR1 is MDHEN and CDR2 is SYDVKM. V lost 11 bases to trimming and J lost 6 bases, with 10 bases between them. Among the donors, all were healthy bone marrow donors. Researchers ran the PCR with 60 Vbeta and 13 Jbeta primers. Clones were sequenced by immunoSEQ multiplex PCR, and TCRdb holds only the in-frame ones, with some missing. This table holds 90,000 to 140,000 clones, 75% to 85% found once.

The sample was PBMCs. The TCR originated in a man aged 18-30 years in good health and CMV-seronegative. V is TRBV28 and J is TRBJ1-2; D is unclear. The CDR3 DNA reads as TGTGCCGCCCAGGCTAATGGCTACACCTTC. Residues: CAAQANGYTF.